This paragraph reports one TCR beta chain. Its antigen is not identified. In the same sample, other DNA sequences code for this CDR3. Generated by immunoSEQ multiplex PCR, the TCRdb table keeps only in-frame clones and is missing some. The table includes over 1.5 million clones, approximately 98% detected once. The sample belongs to a study of shared clonotypes between healthy human individuals. The study's findings and limits: The represented genetic and exposure-history diversity was limited by the small number of donors.

Per germline, CDR1 SGHRS and CDR2 YFSETQ. CDR3 length: 14 amino acids. Trimming left V 2 bases short and J 1 base short, with 9 bases between. The source material was naive CD4+ T cells sorted from blood. Described subset: CD45RA+ positively selected. V usage is TRBV5-1 and J usage is TRBJ1-1; possible D gene TRBD1, 6 bases. The source is a man aged 25-45 years in good health. The DNA of the CDR3 is TGCGCCAGCAGCTTACAGGGACAGAACACTGAAGCTTTCTTT. This gives the protein CASSLQGQNTEAFF.